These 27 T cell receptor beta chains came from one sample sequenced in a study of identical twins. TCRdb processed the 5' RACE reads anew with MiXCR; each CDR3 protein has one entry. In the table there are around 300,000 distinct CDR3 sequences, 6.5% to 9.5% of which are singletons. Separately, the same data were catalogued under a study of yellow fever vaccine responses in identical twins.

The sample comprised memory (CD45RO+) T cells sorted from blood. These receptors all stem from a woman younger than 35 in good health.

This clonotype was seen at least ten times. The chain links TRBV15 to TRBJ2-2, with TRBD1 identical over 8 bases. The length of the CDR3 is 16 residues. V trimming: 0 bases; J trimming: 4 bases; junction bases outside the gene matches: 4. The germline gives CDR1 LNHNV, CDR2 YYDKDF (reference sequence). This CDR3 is CATSRDRGPGTGELFF. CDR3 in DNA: TGTGCCACCAGCAGAGACAGGGGGCCGGGCACCGGGGAGCTGTTTTTT.

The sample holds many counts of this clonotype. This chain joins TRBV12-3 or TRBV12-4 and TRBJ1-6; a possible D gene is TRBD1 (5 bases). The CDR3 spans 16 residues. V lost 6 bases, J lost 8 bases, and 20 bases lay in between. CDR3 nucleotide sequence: TGTGCCAGCAGGCGGACGGTTGGGGGTCCCGATTCACCCCTCCACTTT. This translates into CASRRTVGGPDSPLHF.

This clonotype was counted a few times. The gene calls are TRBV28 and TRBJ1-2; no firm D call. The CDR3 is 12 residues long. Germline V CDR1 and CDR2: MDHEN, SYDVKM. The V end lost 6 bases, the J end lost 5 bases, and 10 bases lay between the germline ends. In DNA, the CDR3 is TGTGCCAGCAGCAGGACCCTTTATGGCTACACCTTC. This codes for CASSRTLYGYTF.

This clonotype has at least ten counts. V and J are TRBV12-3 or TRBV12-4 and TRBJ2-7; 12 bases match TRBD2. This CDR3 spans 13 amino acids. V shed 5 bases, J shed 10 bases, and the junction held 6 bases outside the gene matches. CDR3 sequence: CASSRGLAGPQYF. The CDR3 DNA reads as TGTGCCAGCAGTCGGGGACTAGCGGGTCCTCAGTACTTC.

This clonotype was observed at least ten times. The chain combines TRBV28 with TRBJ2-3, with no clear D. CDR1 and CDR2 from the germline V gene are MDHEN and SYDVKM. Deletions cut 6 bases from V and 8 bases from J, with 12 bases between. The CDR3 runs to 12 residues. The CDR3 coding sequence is TGTGCCAGCAGCCTTTCCATGGGTACGCAGTATTTT. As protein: CASSLSMGTQYF.

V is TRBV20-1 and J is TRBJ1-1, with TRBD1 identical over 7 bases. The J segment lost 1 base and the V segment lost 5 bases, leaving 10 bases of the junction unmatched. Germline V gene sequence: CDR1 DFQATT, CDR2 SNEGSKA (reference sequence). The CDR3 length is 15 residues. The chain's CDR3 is CSAGGGRGRNTEAFF. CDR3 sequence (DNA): TGCAGTGCTGGCGGGGGCAGGGGGAGGAACACTGAAGCTTTCTTT.

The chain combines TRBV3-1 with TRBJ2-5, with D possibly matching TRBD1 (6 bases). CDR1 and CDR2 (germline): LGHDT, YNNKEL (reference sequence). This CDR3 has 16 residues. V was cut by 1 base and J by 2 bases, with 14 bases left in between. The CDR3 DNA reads TGTGCCAGCAGCCAAGTGGCCAGGGGCCCGCAAGAGACCCAGTACTTC. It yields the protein CASSQVARGPQETQYF.

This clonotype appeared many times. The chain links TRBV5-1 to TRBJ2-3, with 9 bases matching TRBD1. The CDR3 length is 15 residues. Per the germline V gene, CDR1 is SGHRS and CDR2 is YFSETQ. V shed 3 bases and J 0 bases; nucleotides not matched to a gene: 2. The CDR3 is CASSWTGASTDTQYF. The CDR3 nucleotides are TGCGCCAGCAGCTGGACAGGGGCCAGCACAGATACGCAGTATTTT.

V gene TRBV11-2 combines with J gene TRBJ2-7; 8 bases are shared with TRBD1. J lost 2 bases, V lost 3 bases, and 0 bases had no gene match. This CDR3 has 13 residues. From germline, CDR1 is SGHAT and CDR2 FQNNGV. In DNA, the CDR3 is TGTGCCAGCAGCTTGACAGGGGCCTACGAGCAGTACGTC. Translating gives CASSLTGAYEQYV.

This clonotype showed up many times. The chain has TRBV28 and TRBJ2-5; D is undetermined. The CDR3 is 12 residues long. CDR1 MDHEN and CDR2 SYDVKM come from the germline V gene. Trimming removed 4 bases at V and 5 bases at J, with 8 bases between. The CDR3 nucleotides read TGTGCCAGCAGTTCAGCTGAGGAGACCCAGTACTTC. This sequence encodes CASSSAEETQYF.

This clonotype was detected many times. The chain's CDR3 is CASSLTTTQETQYF. Written as DNA, the CDR3 is TGTGCCAGCAGCTTAACGACAACTCAAGAGACCCAGTACTTC. The chain uses TRBV7-9 and TRBJ2-5; D remains ambiguous. Looked up from germline, CDR1 is SEHNR and CDR2 is FQNEAQ (reference sequence). V lost 2 bases to trimming and J lost 2 bases, with 9 bases between them. The CDR3 extends over 14 amino acids.

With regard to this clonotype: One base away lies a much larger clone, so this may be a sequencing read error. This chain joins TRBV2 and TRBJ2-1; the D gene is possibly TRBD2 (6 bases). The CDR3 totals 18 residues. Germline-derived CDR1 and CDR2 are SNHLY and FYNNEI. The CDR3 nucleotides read TGTACCAGCAGTTTTCCCCCGGATCAGGGAGGCCGTTACAATGAGCAGTTCTTC. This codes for CTSSFPPDQGGRYNEQFF.

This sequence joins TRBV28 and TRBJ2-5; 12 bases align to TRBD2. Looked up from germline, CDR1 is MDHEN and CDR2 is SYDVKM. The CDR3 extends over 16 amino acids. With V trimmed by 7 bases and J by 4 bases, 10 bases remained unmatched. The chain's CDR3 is CASTPWTSGMVETQYF. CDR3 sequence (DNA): TGTGCCAGCACCCCCTGGACTAGCGGGATGGTAGAGACCCAGTACTTC.

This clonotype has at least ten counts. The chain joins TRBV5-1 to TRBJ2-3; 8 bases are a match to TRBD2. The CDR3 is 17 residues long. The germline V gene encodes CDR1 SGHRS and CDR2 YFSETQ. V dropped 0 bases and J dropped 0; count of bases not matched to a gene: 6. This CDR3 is CASSLGETSDSTDTQYF. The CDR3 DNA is TGCGCCAGCAGCTTGGGTGAGACTAGCGATAGCACAGATACGCAGTATTTT.

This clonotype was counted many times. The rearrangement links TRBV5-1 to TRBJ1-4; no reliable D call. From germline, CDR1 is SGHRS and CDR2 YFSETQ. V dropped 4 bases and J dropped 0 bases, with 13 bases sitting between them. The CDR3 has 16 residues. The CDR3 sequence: CASSGRDTSTNEKLFF. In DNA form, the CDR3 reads TGCGCCAGCAGCGGCCGCGACACTTCAACTAATGAAAAACTGTTTTTT. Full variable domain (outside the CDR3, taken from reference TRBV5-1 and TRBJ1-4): KAGVTQTPRYLIKTRGQQVTLSCSPISGHRSVSWYQQTPGQGLQFLFEYFSETQRNKGNFPGRFSGRQFSNSRSEMNVSTLELGDSALYLCASSGRDTSTNEKLFFGSGTQLSVL.

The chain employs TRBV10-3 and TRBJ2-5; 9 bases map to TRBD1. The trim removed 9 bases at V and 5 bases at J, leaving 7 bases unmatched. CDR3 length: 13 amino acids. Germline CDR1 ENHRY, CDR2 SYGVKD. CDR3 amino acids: CAIQGQGVETQYF. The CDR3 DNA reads TGTGCCATACAGGGACAGGGCGTTGAGACCCAGTACTTC.

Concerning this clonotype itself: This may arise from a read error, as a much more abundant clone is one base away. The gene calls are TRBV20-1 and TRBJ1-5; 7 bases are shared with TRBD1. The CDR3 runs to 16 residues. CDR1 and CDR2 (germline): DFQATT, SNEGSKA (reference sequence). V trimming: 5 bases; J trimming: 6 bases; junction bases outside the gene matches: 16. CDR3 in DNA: TGCAGTGCTGCCGAGACAGGGTGGGGAATTAGTCAGCCCCAGCATTTT. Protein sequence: CSAAETGWGISQPQHF.

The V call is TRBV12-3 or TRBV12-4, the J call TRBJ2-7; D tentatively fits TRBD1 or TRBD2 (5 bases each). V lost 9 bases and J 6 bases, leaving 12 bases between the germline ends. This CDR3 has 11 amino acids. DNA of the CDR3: TGTGCCAGTAGAAGAGGGGCCGAGCAGTACTTC. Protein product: CASRRGAEQYF.

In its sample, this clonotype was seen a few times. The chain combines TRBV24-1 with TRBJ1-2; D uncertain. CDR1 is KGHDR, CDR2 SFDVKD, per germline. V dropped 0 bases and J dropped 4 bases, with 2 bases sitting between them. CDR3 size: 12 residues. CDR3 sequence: CATSDLAYGYTF. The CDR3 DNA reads TGTGCCACCAGTGATTTGGCCTATGGCTACACCTTC.

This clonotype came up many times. CDR3 nucleotide sequence: TGTGCCAGCAGCCCCGAGGACAGGATGAACACTGAAGCTTTCTTT. Translating gives CASSPEDRMNTEAFF. The chain carries TRBV7-2 and TRBJ1-1; 7 nucleotides agree with TRBD1. Germline V lookup: CDR1 SGHTA, CDR2 FQGNSA. J lost 0 bases, V lost 5 bases, and 6 bases had no gene match. CDR3 size: 15 residues.

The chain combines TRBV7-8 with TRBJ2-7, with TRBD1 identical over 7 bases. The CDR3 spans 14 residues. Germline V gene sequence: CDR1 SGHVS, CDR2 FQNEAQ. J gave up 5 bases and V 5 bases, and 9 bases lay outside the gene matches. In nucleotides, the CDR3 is TGTGCCAGCAGCCCTAGGGGGCCGGGTGACGAGCAGTACGTC. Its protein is CASSPRGPGDEQYV.

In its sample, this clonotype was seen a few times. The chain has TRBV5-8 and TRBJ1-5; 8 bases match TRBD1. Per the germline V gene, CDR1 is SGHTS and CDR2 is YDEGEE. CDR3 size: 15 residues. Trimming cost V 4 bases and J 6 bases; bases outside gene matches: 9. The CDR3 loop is CASSAFRTGIQPQHF. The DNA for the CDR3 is TGTGCCAGCAGCGCGTTTAGGACAGGGATTCAGCCCCAGCATTTT.

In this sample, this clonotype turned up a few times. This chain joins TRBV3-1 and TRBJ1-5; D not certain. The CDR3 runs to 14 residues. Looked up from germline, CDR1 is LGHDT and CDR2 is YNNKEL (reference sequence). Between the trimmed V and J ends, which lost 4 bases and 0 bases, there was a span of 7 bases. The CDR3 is CASSRVPSNQPQHF. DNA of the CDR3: TGTGCCAGCAGCCGAGTCCCTAGCAATCAGCCCCAGCATTTT.

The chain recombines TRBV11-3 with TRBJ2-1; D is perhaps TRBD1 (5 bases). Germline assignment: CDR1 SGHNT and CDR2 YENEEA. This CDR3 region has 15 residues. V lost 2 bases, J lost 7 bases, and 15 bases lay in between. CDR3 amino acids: CASSLFGQGVNEQFF. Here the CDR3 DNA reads TGTGCCAGCAGCTTATTCGGACAAGGGGTTAATGAGCAGTTCTTC.

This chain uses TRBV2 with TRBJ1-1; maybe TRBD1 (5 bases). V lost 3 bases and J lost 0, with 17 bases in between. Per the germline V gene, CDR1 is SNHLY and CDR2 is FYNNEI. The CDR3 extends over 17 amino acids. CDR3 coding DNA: TGTGCCAGCAGTGAGGGGGGGACGGTCCTAATGAACACTGAAGCTTTCTTT. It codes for CASSEGGTVLMNTEAFF.

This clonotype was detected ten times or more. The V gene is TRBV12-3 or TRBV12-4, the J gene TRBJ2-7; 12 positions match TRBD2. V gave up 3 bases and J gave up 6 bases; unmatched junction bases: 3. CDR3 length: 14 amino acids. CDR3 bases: TGTGCCAGCAGTTTGCTAGCGGGAGGGCGCGAGCAGTACTTC. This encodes CASSLLAGGREQYF.

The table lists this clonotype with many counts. CDR3 DNA: TGTGCCAGCAGTTACTCTACTAGCGGGAGGGCCGGAGAGACCCAGTACTTC. Translated, it gives CASSYSTSGRAGETQYF. V gene TRBV6-5 combines with J gene TRBJ2-5, with 13 bases identical to TRBD2. The CDR3 spans 17 residues. V gave up 0 bases and J gave up 4 bases; unmatched junction bases: 5. Germline CDR1 is MNHEY and CDR2 is SVGAGI.